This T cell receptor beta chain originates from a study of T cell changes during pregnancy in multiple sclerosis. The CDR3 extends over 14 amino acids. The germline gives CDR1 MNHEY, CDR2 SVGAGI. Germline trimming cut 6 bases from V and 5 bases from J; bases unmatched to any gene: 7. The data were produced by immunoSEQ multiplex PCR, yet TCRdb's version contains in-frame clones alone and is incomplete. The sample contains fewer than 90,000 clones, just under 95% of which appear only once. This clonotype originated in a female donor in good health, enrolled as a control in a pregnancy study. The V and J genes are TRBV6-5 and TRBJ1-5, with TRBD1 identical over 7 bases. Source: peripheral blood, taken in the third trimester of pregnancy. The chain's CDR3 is CASSRQGPHQPQHF. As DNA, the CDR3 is TGTGCCAGCAGCCGACAGGGCCCCCATCAGCCCCAGCATTTT.